What follows describes a single T cell receptor (beta chain). Its antigen remains unidentified. The data stem from a study of Ad26.COV2.S vaccination and SARS-CoV-2 variants. Study-level points and caveats: Spike-specific TCR breadth in vaccine recipients exceeded that seen in placebo recipients. Reported findings describe substantial breadth in spike-specific CD8+ and CD4+ T cell responses following vaccination.

Sequenced by immunoSEQ multiplex PCR; TCRdb stores in-frame clones only, minus some. The data show about 680,000 clones, with 70% to 90% seen just once and about 1.5% held by the top ten. The CDR3 runs to 15 residues. CDR1 is LNHDA, CDR2 SQIVND, per germline (reference sequence). V dropped 0 bases and J dropped 0 bases, with 8 bases sitting between them. Treatment noted: about 20 received Ad26.COV2.S at low or high dose, single or two shots; about 5 received placebo; per-sample allocation not given. The study sampled participants on day 63 after the first vaccine or placebo injection. The source material was peripheral blood, sampled in a trial of Ad26.COV2.S vaccine versus placebo. The receptor was derived from a person aged 18-60 years who received the Ad26.COV2.S COVID-19 vaccine or a placebo. V is TRBV19 and J is TRBJ1-2; D is undetermined. CDR3 DNA sequence: TGTGCCAGTAGTATAGAGGGCGGAGCTAACTATGGCTACACCTTC. Translated: CASSIEGGANYGYTF.